The T cell receptor (beta chain) described here comes from a study of cytomegalovirus exposure and HLA in healthy donors. Study-wide background: In an earlier analysis, approximately 120 million unique TCR beta sequences were found from some 180 million T cells.

In regard to this clone: Its target is unknown.

Findings of the study overall: In a later analysis, TCR beta V- and J-gene trimming was associated with a missense DCLRE1C variant. It was shown in a later analysis that HLA-associated TCR beta chains were more clonally expanded than other, equally common chains.

Germline CDR1 reads SGHRS; CDR2 reads YFSETQ. V was trimmed by 4 bases and J by 5 bases, leaving 14 bases between them. The CDR3 sequence is 14 residues long. Use of 60 Vbeta and 13 Jbeta primers characterized the PCR. Sequencing used immunoSEQ multiplex PCR; TCRdb keeps in-frame clones, though not all of them. The sample consists of about 160,000 clones, less than 90% of them appearing once. The sequence was obtained from a boy aged 2 to 10 in good health and CMV-seronegative. The specimen sequenced was PBMCs. The chain couples TRBV5-1 to TRBJ2-3; a weak D match, TRBD1 (6 bases). CDR3 coding DNA: TGCGCCAGCAGCCCGTCCTCAGGGGAAGATACGCAGTATTTT. This sequence encodes CASSPSSGEDTQYF.